This T cell receptor beta chain is from a study of blood T cells in healthy people across ages. Study-level information: About one barcoded beta molecule per two T cells came from capture by template switching.

A second PCR, run for about 7 to 12 cycles, used a sample-barcoded 5' primer plus a J-beta primer mix. A template-switch adaptor that had 12 random nucleotides put a tag on each cDNA molecule. Researchers report that each sample yielded at least 3 million CDR3-containing paired-end reads. TCRdb recomputed calls from the 5' RACE reads with MiXCR, one row per CDR3 protein. The repertoire holds approximately 800,000 distinct CDR3 sequences, with 30% to 45% as singletons. V dropped 5 bases and J dropped 5; count of bases not matched to a gene: 11. Germline V gives CDR1 SGHTA, CDR2 FQGNSA. The CDR3 is 15 amino acids. In its sample, this clonotype was seen many times. A much larger clone sits a single nucleotide away, making a read error possible.

The chain uses TRBV7-2 and TRBJ2-7; 8 nucleotides match TRBD2. Input material: blood. The sequence was collected from a man between 18 and 35 years old in good health. The CDR3 loop is CASSNGRAGVNEQYF. The CDR3 region has the DNA TGTGCCAGCAGCAATGGACGAGCGGGGGTCAACGAGCAGTACTTC. Using reference TRBV7-2 and TRBJ2-7 for the parts outside the CDR3, the full variable domain is GAGVSQSPSNKVTEKGKDVELRCDPISGHTALYWYRQSLGQGLEFLIYFQGNSAPDKSGLPSDRFSAERTGGSVSTLTIQRTQQEDSAVYLCASSNGRAGVNEQYFGPGTRLTVT.